The 5 T cell receptor beta chains reported below all come from one sample, sequenced in a study of T cell responses to AZD1222 COVID-19 vaccine. Method: immunoSEQ multiplex PCR; TCRdb's copy keeps in-frame clones and lacks some. The sample carries some 87,000 clones, approximately 90% recorded once. The specimen comprised peripheral blood, sampled on day 0 of MenACWY control vaccination. The receptors were gathered from an adult in good health.

The rearrangement joins TRBV7-9 to TRBJ1-6; D call uncertain. The V gene's germline CDR1 is SEHNR and CDR2 FQNEAQ (reference sequence). CDR3 length: 15 amino acids. V dropped 1 base and J dropped 6 bases, with 10 bases sitting between them. CDR3 residues: CASSLGGNPNSPLHF. In DNA, the CDR3 is TGTGCCAGCAGCTTAGGAGGTAACCCTAATTCACCCCTCCACTTT.

The genes are TRBV19 and TRBJ1-5; D gene uncertain. V was shortened by 6 bases and J by 0 bases, with 9 bases between the two germline ends. The CDR3 extends over 14 amino acids. Germline V lookup: CDR1 LNHDA, CDR2 SQIVND (reference sequence). The CDR3 region is CASRGGYSNQPQHF. CDR3 nucleotide sequence: TGTGCCAGTAGGGGAGGGTATAGCAATCAGCCCCAGCATTTT.

The rearrangement uses TRBV7-9 and TRBJ1-1; maybe TRBD1 (5 bases). With 7 bases removed from V and 5 bases from J, the gap between germline ends came to 23 bases. The CDR3 loop spans 16 amino acids. Germline assignment: CDR1 SEHNR and CDR2 FQNEAQ (reference sequence). The CDR3 here is CASTQSWGKKGTEAFF. CDR3 sequence (DNA): TGTGCCAGCACCCAGAGTTGGGGCAAAAAGGGGACTGAAGCTTTCTTT.

The rearrangement joins TRBV6-5 to TRBJ2-3, with 7 bases identical to TRBD1. The CDR3 is 16 residues long. V gave up 4 bases and J gave up 0 bases; unmatched junction bases: 7. Germline lookup yields CDR1 MNHEY and CDR2 SVGAGI. The CDR3 loop reads CASSFTGVPSTDTQYF. The CDR3 nucleotides read TGTGCCAGCAGTTTCACAGGGGTCCCTAGCACAGATACGCAGTATTTT.

This rearrangement joins TRBV9 to TRBJ2-3; 12 bases are shared with TRBD2. Germline loops: CDR1 SGDLS, CDR2 YYNGEE. This CDR3 contains 15 residues. J lost 6 bases, V lost 0 bases, and 2 bases had no gene match. The CDR3 nucleotides are TGTGCCAGCAGCGTAGTGGGGACTAGCGGGGATACGCAGTATTTT. Residues: CASSVVGTSGDTQYF.